This T cell receptor beta chain came from a study of cytomegalovirus exposure and HLA in healthy donors. Regarding the study as a whole: Later analysis identified about 18,000 TCR beta sequences associated with HLA alleles, using a false discovery rate threshold of 0.05.

Primers: 60 Vbeta forward and 13 Jbeta reverse. TCRdb's copy holds only in-frame clones and misses some; the assay was immunoSEQ multiplex PCR. The sample has about 120,000 clones, roughly three fifths seen once. Points on this clone: Its antigen is as yet unknown.

The germline V gene encodes CDR1 PRHDT and CDR2 FYEKMQ (reference sequence). V lost 5 bases and J 2 bases, leaving 3 bases between the germline ends. This CDR3 is 12 amino acids long. The sequence derives from a man between 35 and 55 years old in good health and CMV-seropositive. Material: PBMCs. This sequence joins TRBV13 and TRBJ2-2; unclear D gene. The CDR3 region has the DNA TGTGCCAGCAGCCTAAACACCGGGGAGCTGTTTTTT. Translated: CASSLNTGELFF.